The 32 T cell receptor beta chains listed next were all sequenced from one sample in a study of response to subunit inactivated influenza vaccine. TCRdb re-called the RT-PCR reads with MiXCR, one entry per CDR3 protein. Seen here are more than 700,000 distinct CDR3 sequences, roughly 20% observed once, and the top ten hold approximately 10%. The sequenced sample was PBMCs from blood, obtained around 5 days after vaccination. The origin of the receptors is a man in his fifties who received an inactivated influenza vaccine.

This clonotype turned up a few times. J is TRBJ2-7 and V is TRBV10-3; D remains ambiguous. Germline V gene sequence: CDR1 ENHRY, CDR2 SYGVKD. V lost 10 bases to trimming and J lost 4 bases, with 20 bases between them. There are 14 residues in the CDR3. CDR3 in DNA: TGTGCCACGAGGCGTGCCACAAATACTTACGAGCAGTACTTC. Translated, it gives CATRRATNTYEQYF.

The chain uses TRBV7-4 and TRBJ2-5; no reliable D call. Trimming removed 2 bases at V and 7 bases at J, with 14 bases between. The CDR3 consists of 14 residues. Germline loops: CDR1 SGHVT, CDR2 SQSDAQ. As DNA, the CDR3 is TGTGCCAGCAGCTTACGAGAGTTCAAGAGGACCCAGTACTTC. Its translation is CASSLREFKRTQYF.

This clonotype occurred a few times. The chain recombines TRBV27 with TRBJ2-1; TRBD1 agrees at 9 bases. The ends lost 8 bases at V and 7 bases at J; junction bases unmatched: 6. The CDR3 has 13 amino acids. Germline V gives CDR1 MNHEY, CDR2 SMNVEV (reference sequence). The CDR3 nucleotides are TGTGCCAGCTGGGGACAGGGTAAAAATGAGCAGTTCTTC. Translating gives CASWGQGKNEQFF.

This clonotype has just a few counts. The rearrangement uses TRBV20-1 and TRBJ2-1, with D possibly being TRBD1 (5 bases). CDR1 and CDR2 from the germline V gene are DFQATT and SNEGSKA (reference sequence). V lost 2 bases to trimming and J lost 1 base, with 6 bases between them. This CDR3 has 13 amino acids. The DNA for the CDR3 is TGCAGTGCTAGAAAGGGGTCCTACAATGAGCAGTTCTTC. Its translation: CSARKGSYNEQFF.

The chain links TRBV7-9 to TRBJ2-5, with D possibly matching TRBD2 (6 bases). Germline V lookup: CDR1 SEHNR, CDR2 FQNEAQ (reference sequence). This CDR3 spans 13 amino acids. Between the trimmed V and J ends, which lost 6 bases and 5 bases, there was a span of 13 bases. CDR3 residues: CASSRWAGETQYF. In nucleotides, the CDR3 is TGTGCCAGCAGTCGATGGGCGGGGGAGACCCAGTACTTC.

The gene calls are TRBV29-1 and TRBJ2-1; 8 nucleotides align to TRBD2. Per germline, CDR1 SQVTM and CDR2 ANQGSEA. Losses at the gene ends were 4 bases for V and 0 bases for J; bases not matched to a gene: 8. The CDR3 contains 16 residues. The CDR3 region has the DNA TGCAGCGTTGCGTGGGGAAGCGGGAGCTCCTACAATGAGCAGTTCTTC. This codes for CSVAWGSGSSYNEQFF.

There are a few counts of this clonotype. This chain joins TRBV20-1 and TRBJ1-1, with 8 bases that match TRBD1. The V gene's germline CDR1 is DFQATT and CDR2 SNEGSKA (reference sequence). After removal of 3 bases from V and 3 bases from J, the junction contained 9 bases not matched to a gene. There are 15 residues in the CDR3. The chain's CDR3 is CSARSSGGSHTEAFF. The CDR3 nucleotides are TGCAGTGCTAGGTCGTCAGGGGGCAGCCACACTGAAGCTTTCTTT.

In its sample, this clonotype was seen many times. The chain is built from TRBV6-2 or TRBV6-3 and TRBJ1-5; possibly TRBD1 for D (6 bases). The CDR3 consists of 14 residues. Germline CDR1 is MNHEY and CDR2 is SVGEGT. V dropped 6 bases and J dropped 7 bases, with 16 bases sitting between them. As DNA, the CDR3 is TGTGCCAGCAGCCTTCCGGGGGCGGCCCAGCCCCAGCATTTT. Encoded protein: CASSLPGAAQPQHF.

The chain uses TRBV7-9 and TRBJ2-3, with D possibly called TRBD1 or TRBD2 (5 bases each). Germline values: CDR1 SEHNR, CDR2 FQNEAQ (reference sequence). The CDR3 runs to 15 residues. V gave up 3 bases and J gave up 2 bases, with 12 bases separating them. The CDR3 DNA reads as TGTGCCAGCAGCTTCCGGGACCCCTTCACAGATACGCAGTATTTT. This codes for CASSFRDPFTDTQYF.

This chain links TRBV4-2 with TRBJ2-5; 9 bases agree with TRBD2. Germline V gene sequence: CDR1 LGHNA, CDR2 YNFKEQ. J was trimmed by 2 bases and V by 0 bases; bases with no gene match: 4. The CDR3 contains 16 residues. The CDR3 DNA reads TGTGCCAGCAGCCAAGACGGGACTAGCATTCAAGAGACCCAGTACTTC. It is translated as CASSQDGTSIQETQYF.

The chain couples TRBV5-4 to TRBJ2-5; D gene uncertain. This CDR3 has 16 amino acids. In germline, CDR1 is SGHNT, CDR2 YYREEE (reference sequence). With 0 bases removed from V and 3 bases from J, the gap between germline ends came to 15 bases. The CDR3 DNA sequence: TGTGCCAGCAGCTTGGGTCAGCTGGCAAGAAAAGAGACCCAGTACTTC. It translates to CASSLGQLARKETQYF.

This clonotype was observed a few times. The chain employs TRBV12-3 or TRBV12-4 and TRBJ2-7; a possible D gene is TRBD2 (5 bases). Trimming left V 7 bases short and J 1 base short, with 17 bases between. The CDR3 covers 15 residues. The CDR3 region is CASTPFDRGSYEQYF. CDR3 sequence (DNA): TGTGCCAGCACCCCATTTGATCGGGGTTCCTACGAGCAGTACTTC.

The V and J genes are TRBV5-1 and TRBJ2-7, with a weak D call TRBD1 (5 bases). Germline values: CDR1 SGHRS, CDR2 YFSETQ. V lost 4 bases to trimming and J lost 4 bases, with 15 bases between them. The CDR3 has 14 residues. This chain's CDR3 is CASSVLGASYEQYF. CDR3 nucleotides: TGCGCCAGCAGCGTGCTTGGGGCATCATACGAGCAGTACTTC.

This clonotype was seen a few times. The chain combines TRBV9 with TRBJ2-2; D is unresolved. Germline assignment: CDR1 SGDLS and CDR2 YYNGEE. Trimming shortened V by 0 bases and J by 0 bases, and 9 bases separated the two germline ends. The CDR3 has 16 residues. The chain's CDR3 is CASSVGSSANTGELFF. As DNA, the CDR3 is TGTGCCAGCAGCGTAGGTTCATCGGCGAACACCGGGGAGCTGTTTTTT.

V usage is TRBV4-2 and J usage is TRBJ2-7; 13 nucleotides align to TRBD2. CDR3 length: 17 amino acids. Germline V gene sequence: CDR1 LGHNA, CDR2 YNFKEQ. V dropped 1 base and J dropped 2; count of bases not matched to a gene: 5. CDR3 residues: CASSQGQTSGGAYEQYF. The CDR3 coding sequence is TGTGCCAGCAGCCAAGGACAAACTAGCGGGGGGGCCTACGAGCAGTACTTC.

This clonotype was found many times. V and J are TRBV12-3 or TRBV12-4 and TRBJ2-1; D gene ambiguous. CDR3 length equals 12 residues. V gave up 6 bases and J gave up 6 bases, with 9 bases separating them. Here the CDR3 DNA reads TGTGCCAGCAGGCTCAGGACCAATGAGCAGTTCTTC. As protein: CASRLRTNEQFF.

This clonotype was detected only a few times. This sequence joins TRBV7-2 and TRBJ1-1, with 7 bases that match TRBD1. Germline V gives CDR1 SGHTA, CDR2 FQGNSA. This CDR3 spans 15 amino acids. With 5 bases clipped from V and 4 bases from J, the junction kept 10 bases outside the gene matches. In nucleotides, the CDR3 is TGTGCCAGCAGCAAACTACCAGGGGGTCGCACTGAAGCTTTCTTT. Translated: CASSKLPGGRTEAFF.

The chain joins TRBV7-9 to TRBJ1-1; no definite D call. Trimming took off 1 base at V and 4 bases at J, with 7 bases between the two ends. The CDR3 spans 13 residues. Per the germline V gene, CDR1 is SEHNR and CDR2 is FQNEAQ (reference sequence). The CDR3 reads CASSLETATEAFF. DNA for the CDR3: TGTGCCAGCAGCTTAGAAACAGCCACTGAAGCTTTCTTT.

V gene TRBV20-1 combines with J gene TRBJ2-7; D perhaps matches TRBD2 (6 bases). Germline V gives CDR1 DFQATT, CDR2 SNEGSKA (reference sequence). V was clipped by 6 bases and J by 0 bases, with 15 bases between them. The CDR3 runs to 14 residues. Here the CDR3 reads CSATEEGTSYEQYF. The DNA for the CDR3 is TGCAGTGCCACGGAGGAGGGGACCTCCTACGAGCAGTACTTC.

The V gene is TRBV6-1, the J gene TRBJ1-4; 7 bases agree with TRBD1. Germline CDR1 MNHNS, CDR2 SASEGT. V lost 6 bases to trimming and J lost 8 bases; unmatched junction nucleotides: 6. The CDR3 loop spans 13 amino acids. The CDR3 here is CASRRDRAEKLFF. CDR3 in DNA: TGTGCCAGCAGACGGGACAGAGCCGAAAAACTGTTTTTT.

V gene TRBV20-1 combines with J gene TRBJ2-1; tentative D call: TRBD2 (6 bases). Germline CDR1 DFQATT, CDR2 SNEGSKA (reference sequence). Trimming took off 2 bases at V and 0 bases at J, with 14 bases between the two ends. The CDR3 has 16 amino acids. CDR3 DNA sequence: TGCAGTGCTAGACCGGGAGAAATTCTCTCCTACAATGAGCAGTTCTTC. Protein sequence: CSARPGEILSYNEQFF.

This clonotype came up a few times. This sequence joins TRBV7-2 and TRBJ1-3, with unresolved D. Trimming removed 2 bases at V and 0 bases at J, with 11 bases between. CDR3 length: 16 amino acids. Germline lookup yields CDR1 SGHTA and CDR2 FQGNSA. Here the CDR3 reads CASSLWQATSGNTIYF. CDR3 nucleotide sequence: TGTGCCAGCAGCTTATGGCAGGCTACCTCTGGAAACACCATATATTTT.

This clonotype has just a few counts. The chain combines TRBV7-2 with TRBJ2-1, with a possible D match to TRBD1 (5 bases). Trimming stripped 1 base from V and 0 bases from J, with 10 bases between. The length of the CDR3 is 16 residues. The germline V gene has CDR1 SGHTA and CDR2 FQGNSA. The CDR3 DNA sequence: TGTGCCAGCAGCTTAGTTAGGGGATACTCCTACAATGAGCAGTTCTTC. Translation: CASSLVRGYSYNEQFF.

This sequence joins TRBV27 and TRBJ1-2; D gene unclear. Germline CDR1 is MNHEY and CDR2 is SMNVEV (reference sequence). The CDR3 contains 13 residues. Trimming removed 3 bases from V and 7 bases from J, with 12 bases in between. The CDR3 DNA reads TGTGCCAGCAGTTTCCTAGGGCGCCGTGGCTACACCTTC. Translation: CASSFLGRRGYTF.

This rearrangement joins TRBV12-3 or TRBV12-4 to TRBJ2-3, with TRBD1 identical over 8 bases. V was pared by 2 bases and J by 3 bases, with 4 bases of the junction left unmatched. The CDR3 consists of 15 residues. The CDR3 DNA reads as TGTGCCAGCAGTTTACTCAGGGGGCGGACAGATACGCAGTATTTT. This sequence encodes CASSLLRGRTDTQYF.

The chain recombines TRBV28 with TRBJ2-1; TRBD2 agrees at 16 bases. The CDR3 runs 19 residues. Germline values: CDR1 MDHEN, CDR2 SYDVKM. V trimming: 4 bases; J trimming: 0 bases; junction bases outside the gene matches: 6. DNA for the CDR3: TGTGCCAGCAGTTCGGGACTAGCGGGAGGGCCCAGCTCCTACAATGAGCAGTTCTTC. This sequence encodes CASSSGLAGGPSSYNEQFF.

The V call is TRBV29-1, the J call TRBJ2-4; D is undetermined. Trimming removed 4 bases from V and 0 bases from J, with 10 bases in between. The CDR3 contains 14 residues. CDR1 is SQVTM, CDR2 ANQGSEA, per germline. CDR3 in DNA: TGCAGCGTTGGATGGGGTCTAGCCAAAAACATTCAGTACTTC. The encoded protein is CSVGWGLAKNIQYF. Drawing the rest from reference TRBV29-1 and TRBJ2-4, the complete variable domain is SAVISQKPSRDICQRGTSLTIQCQVDSQVTMMFWYRQQPGQSLTLIATANQGSEATYESGFVIDKFPISRPNLTFSTLTVSNMSPEDSSIYLCSVGWGLAKNIQYFGAGTRLSVL.

This clonotype showed up just a few times. The chain employs TRBV28 and TRBJ2-1, with D perhaps TRBD2 (5 bases). Per the germline V gene, CDR1 is MDHEN and CDR2 is SYDVKM. The CDR3 length is 15 residues. Trimming cost V 3 bases and J 4 bases, with 13 bases left between them. The CDR3 sequence: CASSFAGTRYNEQFF. CDR3 bases: TGTGCCAGCAGTTTCGCGGGTACCAGGTACAATGAGCAGTTCTTC.

The chain has TRBV5-6 and TRBJ2-6; tentatively, D is TRBD2 (5 bases). Germline lookup yields CDR1 SGHDT and CDR2 YYEEEE. Trimming took off 4 bases at V and 0 bases at J, with 20 bases between the two ends. The CDR3 sequence is 19 residues long. The chain's CDR3 is CASSPLGSRTISGANVLTF. The CDR3 DNA reads TGTGCCAGCAGCCCCTTGGGGAGCCGCACAATCTCTGGGGCCAACGTCCTGACTTTC.

The chain uses TRBV5-1 and TRBJ2-7, with TRBD2 identical over 8 bases. Germline assignment: CDR1 SGHRS and CDR2 YFSETQ. After removal of 4 bases from V and 2 bases from J, the junction contained 5 bases not matched to a gene. This CDR3 comprises 14 residues. CDR3 nucleotides: TGCGCCAGCAGCCGAGCGGGACTAGCCTACGAGCAGTACTTC. Its protein is CASSRAGLAYEQYF.

This clonotype has ten or more counts. The V call is TRBV5-1, the J call TRBJ1-6; no clear D gene. In germline, CDR1 is SGHRS, CDR2 YFSETQ. The V end was cut by 1 base, the J end by 7 bases, with 9 bases between. CDR3 length: 14 amino acids. Here the CDR3 DNA reads TGCGCCAGCAGCTTGACGACGGCGAATTCACCCCTCCACTTT. It encodes CASSLTTANSPLHF. Supplemented by reference TRBV5-1 and TRBJ1-6, the full variable domain reads KAGVTQTPRYLIKTRGQQVTLSCSPISGHRSVSWYQQTPGQGLQFLFEYFSETQRNKGNFPGRFSGRQFSNSRSEMNVSTLELGDSALYLCASSLTTANSPLHFGNGTRLTVT.

The V call is TRBV12-5, the J call TRBJ2-5; 8 nucleotides agree with TRBD1. Per the germline V gene, CDR1 is LGHNT and CDR2 is FRNRAP. This CDR3 has 16 residues. V shed 0 bases and J 5 bases; nucleotides not matched to a gene: 8. The CDR3 loop reads CASGLVLAGGAETQYF. The CDR3 bases are TGTGCTAGTGGTTTGGTACTGGCAGGGGGCGCGGAGACCCAGTACTTC.